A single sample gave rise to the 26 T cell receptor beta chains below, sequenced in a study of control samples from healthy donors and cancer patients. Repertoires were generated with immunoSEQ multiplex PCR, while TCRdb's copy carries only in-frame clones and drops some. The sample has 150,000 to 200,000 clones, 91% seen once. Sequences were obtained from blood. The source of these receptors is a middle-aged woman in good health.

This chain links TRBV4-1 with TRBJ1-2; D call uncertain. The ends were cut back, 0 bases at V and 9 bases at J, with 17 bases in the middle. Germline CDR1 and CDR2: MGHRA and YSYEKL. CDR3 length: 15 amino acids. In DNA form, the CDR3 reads TGCGCCAGCAGCCAAGATTTAGGGCAGCTTGATAGCTACACCTTC. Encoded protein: CASSQDLGQLDSYTF.

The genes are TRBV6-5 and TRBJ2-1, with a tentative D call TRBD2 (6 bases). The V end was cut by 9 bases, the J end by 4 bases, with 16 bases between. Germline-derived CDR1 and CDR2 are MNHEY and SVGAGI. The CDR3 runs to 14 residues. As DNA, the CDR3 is TGTGCCAGTACAGTTAGCGGCGGGTACAATGAGCAGTTCTTC. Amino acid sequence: CASTVSGGYNEQFF.

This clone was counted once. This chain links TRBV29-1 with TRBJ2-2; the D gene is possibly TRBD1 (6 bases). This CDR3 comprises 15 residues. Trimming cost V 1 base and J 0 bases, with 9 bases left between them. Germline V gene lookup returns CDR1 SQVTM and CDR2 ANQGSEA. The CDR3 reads CSVEGTGSNTGELFF. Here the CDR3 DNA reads TGCAGCGTTGAAGGCACAGGGTCGAACACCGGGGAGCTGTTTTTT.

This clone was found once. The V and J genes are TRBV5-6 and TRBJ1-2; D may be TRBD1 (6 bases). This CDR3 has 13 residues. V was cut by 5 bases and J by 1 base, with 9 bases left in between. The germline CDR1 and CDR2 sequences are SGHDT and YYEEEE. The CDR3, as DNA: TGTGCCAGCAGTCCGGACAGTAACTATGGCTACACCTTC. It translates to CASSPDSNYGYTF.

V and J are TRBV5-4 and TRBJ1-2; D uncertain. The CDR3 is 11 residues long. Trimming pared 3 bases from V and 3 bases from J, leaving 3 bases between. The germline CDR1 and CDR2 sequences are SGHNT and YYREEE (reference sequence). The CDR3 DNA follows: TGTGCCAGCAGCTCTTACTATGGCTACACCTTC. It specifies CASSSYYGYTF.

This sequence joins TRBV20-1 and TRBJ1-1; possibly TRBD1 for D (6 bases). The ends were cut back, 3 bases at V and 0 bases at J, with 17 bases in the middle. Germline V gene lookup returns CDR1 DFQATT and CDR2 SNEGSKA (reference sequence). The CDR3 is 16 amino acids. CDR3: CSASNRRGAMNTEAFF. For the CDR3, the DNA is TGCAGTGCTAGTAATCGTCGGGGGGCCATGAACACTGAAGCTTTCTTT.

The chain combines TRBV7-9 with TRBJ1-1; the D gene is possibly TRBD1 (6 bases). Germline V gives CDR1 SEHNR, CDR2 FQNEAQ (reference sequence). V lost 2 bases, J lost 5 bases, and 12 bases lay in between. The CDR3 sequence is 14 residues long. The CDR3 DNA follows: TGTGCCAGCAGCTTACGGGACACTGGGACTGAAGCTTTCTTT. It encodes CASSLRDTGTEAFF.

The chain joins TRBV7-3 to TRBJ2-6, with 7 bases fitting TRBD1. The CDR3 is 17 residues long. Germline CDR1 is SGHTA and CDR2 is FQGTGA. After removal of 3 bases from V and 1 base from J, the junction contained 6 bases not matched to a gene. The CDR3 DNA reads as TGTGCCAGCAGCTTGCAGGGGGTGAAATCTGGGGCCAACGTCCTGACTTTC. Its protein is CASSLQGVKSGANVLTF.

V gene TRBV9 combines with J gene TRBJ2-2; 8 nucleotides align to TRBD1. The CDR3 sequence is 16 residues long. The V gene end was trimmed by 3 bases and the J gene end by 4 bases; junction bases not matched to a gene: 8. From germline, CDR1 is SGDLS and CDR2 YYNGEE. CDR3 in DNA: TGTGCCAGCAGCGCCCGGACAGGGCCGGGCACCGGGGAGCTGTTTTTT. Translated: CASSARTGPGTGELFF.

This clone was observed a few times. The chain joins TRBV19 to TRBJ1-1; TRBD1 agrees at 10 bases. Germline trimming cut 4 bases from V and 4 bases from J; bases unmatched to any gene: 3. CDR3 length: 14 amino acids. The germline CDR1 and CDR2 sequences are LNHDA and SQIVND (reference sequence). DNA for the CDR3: TGTGCCAGTAGTACCTGGGACAGGGGCACTGAAGCTTTCTTT. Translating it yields CASSTWDRGTEAFF.

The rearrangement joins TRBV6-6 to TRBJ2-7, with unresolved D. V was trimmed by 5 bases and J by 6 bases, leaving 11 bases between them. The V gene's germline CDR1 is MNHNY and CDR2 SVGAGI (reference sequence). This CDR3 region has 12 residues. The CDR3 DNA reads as TGTGCCAGCAGTCCCACATCTTCCGAGCAGTACTTC. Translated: CASSPTSSEQYF.

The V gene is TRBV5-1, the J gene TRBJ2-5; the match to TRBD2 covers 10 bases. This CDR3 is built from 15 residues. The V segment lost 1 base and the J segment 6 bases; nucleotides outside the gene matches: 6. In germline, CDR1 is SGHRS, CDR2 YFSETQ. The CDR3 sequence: CASSLHSGGAKTQYF. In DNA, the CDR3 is TGCGCCAGCAGCTTGCACAGCGGGGGGGCCAAGACCCAGTACTTC.

The CDR3 sequence is CASSFRGSGSYNEQFF. CDR3 sequence (DNA): TGTGCCAGCAGTTTTAGGGGGTCCGGCTCCTACAATGAGCAGTTCTTC. The V gene is TRBV6-2 or TRBV6-3, the J gene TRBJ2-1; a possible D gene is TRBD1 (6 bases). The CDR3 is made up of 16 amino acids. Per germline, CDR1 MNHEY and CDR2 SVGEGT. V was trimmed by 4 bases and J by 0 bases, leaving 13 bases between them.

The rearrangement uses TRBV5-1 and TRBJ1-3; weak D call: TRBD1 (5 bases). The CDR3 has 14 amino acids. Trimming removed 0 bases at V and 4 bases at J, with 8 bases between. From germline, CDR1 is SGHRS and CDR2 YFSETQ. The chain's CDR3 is CASSLGQGGNTIYF. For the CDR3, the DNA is TGCGCCAGCAGCTTGGGGCAGGGAGGAAACACCATATATTTT.

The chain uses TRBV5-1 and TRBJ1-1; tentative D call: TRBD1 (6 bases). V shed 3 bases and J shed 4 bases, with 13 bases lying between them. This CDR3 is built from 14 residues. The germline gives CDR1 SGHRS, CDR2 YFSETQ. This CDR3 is CASSSQGQGTEAFF. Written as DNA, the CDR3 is TGCGCCAGCAGCTCTCAGGGGCAGGGCACTGAAGCTTTCTTT.

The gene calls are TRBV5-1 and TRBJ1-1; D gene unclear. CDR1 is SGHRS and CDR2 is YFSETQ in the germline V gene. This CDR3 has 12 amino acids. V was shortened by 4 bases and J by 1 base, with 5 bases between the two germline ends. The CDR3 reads CASSPGNTEAFF. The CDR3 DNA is TGCGCCAGCAGCCCGGGGAACACTGAAGCTTTCTTT.

CDR3 bases: TGTGCCAGCACCCTTGGGGGGAGTAACTATGGCTACACCTTC. Translating it yields CASTLGGSNYGYTF. This chain links TRBV5-6 with TRBJ1-2, with D possibly TRBD1 on 5 matching bases. CDR3 length: 14 residues. CDR1 is SGHDT, CDR2 YYEEEE, per germline. Trimming removed 6 bases at V and 1 base at J, with 13 bases between.

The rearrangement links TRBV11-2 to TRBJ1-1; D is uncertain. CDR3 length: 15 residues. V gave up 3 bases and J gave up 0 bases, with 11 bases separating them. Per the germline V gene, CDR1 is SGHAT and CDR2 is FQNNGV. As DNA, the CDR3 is TGTGCCAGCAGCTTTCCGGGTTCTCTGAACACTGAAGCTTTCTTT. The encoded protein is CASSFPGSLNTEAFF.

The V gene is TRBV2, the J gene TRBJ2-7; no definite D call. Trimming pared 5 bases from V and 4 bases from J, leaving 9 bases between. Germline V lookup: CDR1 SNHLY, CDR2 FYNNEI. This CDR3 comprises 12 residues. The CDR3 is CASSPWAYEQYF. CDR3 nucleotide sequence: TGTGCCAGCAGTCCTTGGGCTTACGAGCAGTACTTC.

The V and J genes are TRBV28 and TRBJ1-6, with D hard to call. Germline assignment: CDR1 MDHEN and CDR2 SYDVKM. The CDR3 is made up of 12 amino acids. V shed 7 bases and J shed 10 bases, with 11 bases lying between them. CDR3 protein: CASTESGSPLHF. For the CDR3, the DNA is TGTGCCAGCACCGAATCAGGATCACCCCTCCACTTT.

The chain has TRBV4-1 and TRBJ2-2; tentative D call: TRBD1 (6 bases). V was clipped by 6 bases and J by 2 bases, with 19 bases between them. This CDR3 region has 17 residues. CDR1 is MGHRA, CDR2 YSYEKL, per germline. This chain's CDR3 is CASSPVQQGRNTGELFF. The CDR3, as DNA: TGCGCCAGCAGTCCGGTCCAGCAGGGGCGCAACACCGGGGAGCTGTTTTTT.

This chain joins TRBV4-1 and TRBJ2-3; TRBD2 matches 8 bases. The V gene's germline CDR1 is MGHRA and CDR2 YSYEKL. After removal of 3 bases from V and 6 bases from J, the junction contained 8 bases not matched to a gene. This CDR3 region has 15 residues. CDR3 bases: TGCGCCAGCAGCCAGGGACCAGCGGGGGCCGATACGCAGTATTTT. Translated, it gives CASSQGPAGADTQYF.

In DNA form, the CDR3 reads TGTGCTAGTGGTTTGGTTCAAGGCCCAGCGATGGTAATCTCGAACACCGGGGAGCTGTTTTTT. Protein: CASGLVQGPAMVISNTGELFF. The rearrangement joins TRBV12-5 to TRBJ2-2; D gene ambiguous. Germline V lookup: CDR1 LGHNT, CDR2 FRNRAP. V was pared by 0 bases and J by 0 bases, with 23 bases between. The CDR3 has 21 residues.

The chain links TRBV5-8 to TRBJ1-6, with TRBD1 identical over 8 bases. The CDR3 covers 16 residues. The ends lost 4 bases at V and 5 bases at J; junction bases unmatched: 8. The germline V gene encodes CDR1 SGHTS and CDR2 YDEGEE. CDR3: CASSIRTGKDNSPLHF. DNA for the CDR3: TGTGCCAGCAGCATAAGGACAGGGAAGGATAATTCACCCCTCCACTTT. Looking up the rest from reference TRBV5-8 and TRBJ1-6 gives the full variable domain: EAGVTQSPTHLIKTRGQQATLRCSPISGHTSVYWYQQALGLGLQFLLWYDEGEERNRGNFPPRFSGRQFPNYSSELNVNALELEDSALYLCASSIRTGKDNSPLHFGNGTRLTVT.

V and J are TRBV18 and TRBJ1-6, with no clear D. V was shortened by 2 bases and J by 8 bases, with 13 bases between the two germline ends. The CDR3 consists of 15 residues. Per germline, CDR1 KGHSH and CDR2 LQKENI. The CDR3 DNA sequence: TGTGCCAGCTCACCAGCCGGTGGATTCGATTCACCCCTCCACTTT. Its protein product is CASSPAGGFDSPLHF. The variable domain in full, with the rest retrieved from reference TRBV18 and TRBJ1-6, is NAGVMQNPRHLVRRRGQEARLRCSPMKGHSHVYWYRQLPEEGLKFMVYLQKENIIDESGMPKERFSAEFPKEGPSILRIQQVVRGDSAAYFCASSPAGGFDSPLHFGNGTRLTVT.

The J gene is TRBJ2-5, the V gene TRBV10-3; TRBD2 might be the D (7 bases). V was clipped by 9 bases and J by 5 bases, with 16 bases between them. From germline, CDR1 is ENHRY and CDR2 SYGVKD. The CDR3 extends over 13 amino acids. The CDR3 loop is CAIGGGSMETQYF. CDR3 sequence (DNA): TGTGCCATTGGGGGGGGCAGTATGGAGACCCAGTACTTC.